Presented here are 19 T cell receptor beta chains from one specimen sequenced in a study of blood T cell repertoires in COVID-19. Assay used: immunoSEQ multiplex PCR; TCRdb lists only in-frame clones, some missing. This sample carries approximately 170,000 clones, roughly 85% of them seen once, and the ten largest clones take around 8.6%. Sequencing was carried out using peripheral blood. These receptors were collected from a man aged 45-65 years with active or convalescent COVID-19.

This clone was counted many times. This sequence joins TRBV9 and TRBJ2-1, with D unresolved. With 3 bases removed from V and 5 bases from J, the gap between germline ends came to 12 bases. Germline V lookup: CDR1 SGDLS, CDR2 YYNGEE. The CDR3 extends over 14 amino acids. CDR3 in amino acids: CASSDTLPNNEQFF. In nucleotides, the CDR3 is TGTGCCAGCAGCGATACCCTTCCTAACAATGAGCAGTTCTTC.

The chain recombines TRBV30 with TRBJ1-4; no clear D. With 2 bases removed from V and 7 bases from J, the gap between germline ends came to 14 bases. The germline V gene has CDR1 GTSNPN and CDR2 SVGIG (reference sequence). The CDR3 sequence is 14 residues long. CDR3 nucleotide sequence: TGTGCCTGGAGTTATAATGCTGGGAGTGAAAAACTGTTTTTT. This translates into CAWSYNAGSEKLFF.

The CDR3 nucleotides are TGTGCCAGCAGCTTGGAACTAGCGATGGGTGCAGATACGCAGTATTTT. Translating it yields CASSLELAMGADTQYF. The chain uses TRBV5-6 and TRBJ2-3; 7 nucleotides align to TRBD2. V lost 0 bases to trimming and J lost 4 bases; unmatched junction nucleotides: 8. Looked up from germline, CDR1 is SGHDT and CDR2 is YYEEEE. The CDR3 is made up of 16 amino acids.

The chain has TRBV19 and TRBJ1-4; 8 bases line up with TRBD1. Germline V lookup: CDR1 LNHDA, CDR2 SQIVND (reference sequence). This CDR3 comprises 15 residues. The ends lost 5 bases at V and 7 bases at J; junction bases unmatched: 9. CDR3: CASSPPGQVLEKLFF. For the CDR3, the DNA is TGTGCCAGTAGTCCACCGGGACAGGTGCTTGAAAAACTGTTTTTT.

J is TRBJ1-4 and V is TRBV2, with D perhaps TRBD1 (5 bases). Germline V CDR1 and CDR2: SNHLY, FYNNEI. Between the trimmed V and J ends, which lost 7 bases and 7 bases, there was a span of 7 bases. The CDR3 is 11 amino acids. The CDR3 loop is CASIQGEKLFF. In DNA form, the CDR3 reads TGTGCCAGCATCCAGGGTGAAAAACTGTTTTTT.

V and J are TRBV5-1 and TRBJ1-5; 12 nucleotides match TRBD1. The germline V gene has CDR1 SGHRS and CDR2 YFSETQ. With V trimmed by 0 bases and J by 5 bases, 3 bases remained unmatched. The CDR3 consists of 16 residues. The CDR3 protein is CASSLGGTGGDQPQHF. For the CDR3, the DNA is TGCGCCAGCAGCTTGGGAGGGACAGGGGGCGATCAGCCCCAGCATTTT.

This rearrangement joins TRBV3-1 (or the pseudogene TRBV3-2) to TRBJ2-1; 12 nucleotides agree with TRBD2. The germline V gene has CDR1 LGHDT and CDR2 YNNKEL (reference sequence). The CDR3 extends over 15 amino acids. The J segment lost 14 bases and the V segment lost 0 bases, leaving 8 bases of the junction unmatched. The CDR3 loop is CASSQDLAGGPGEFF. CDR3 nucleotide sequence: TGTGCCAGCAGCCAAGATCTAGCGGGGGGGCCGGGGGAGTTCTTC.

This chain connects TRBV7-2 to TRBJ1-4, with D possibly matching TRBD1 (5 bases). Per the germline V gene, CDR1 is SGHTA and CDR2 is FQGNSA. The V end was cut by 4 bases, the J end by 8 bases, with 17 bases between. CDR3 length equals 15 residues. The CDR3 bases are TGTGCCAGCAGCTCACCTGACAGTGACTGGGAAAAACTGTTTTTT. Residues: CASSSPDSDWEKLFF.

V and J are TRBV30 and TRBJ2-1; D unclear. This CDR3 contains 12 residues. The V end was cut by 2 bases, the J end by 9 bases, with 11 bases between. Germline V gives CDR1 GTSNPN, CDR2 SVGIG (reference sequence). In DNA, the CDR3 is TGTGCCTGGAGTAGTAGTGGTGGTGAGCAGTTCTTC. Amino acid sequence: CAWSSSGGEQFF.

The V and J genes are TRBV13 and TRBJ2-7; tentative D call: TRBD2 (6 bases). The ends were cut back, 5 bases at V and 7 bases at J, with 9 bases in the middle. This CDR3 has 11 residues. Germline-derived CDR1 and CDR2 are PRHDT and FYEKMQ (reference sequence). The DNA for the CDR3 is TGTGCCAGCAGCCTTAGCGGTGAGCAGTACTTC. Translated, it gives CASSLSGEQYF.

The chain combines TRBV5-6 with TRBJ1-6; D gene ambiguous. V lost 7 bases to trimming and J lost 0 bases, with 11 bases between them. The CDR3 extends over 15 amino acids. Germline assignment: CDR1 SGHDT and CDR2 YYEEEE. The CDR3 sequence: CASREGSSYNSPLHF. As DNA, the CDR3 is TGTGCCAGCCGGGAAGGGAGCTCCTATAATTCACCCCTCCACTTT.

This clone was recorded only once. V gene TRBV6-1 combines with J gene TRBJ2-7; D is possibly TRBD1 (6 bases). V shed 0 bases and J shed 3 bases, with 12 bases lying between them. This CDR3 is built from 15 residues. The germline gives CDR1 MNHNS, CDR2 SASEGT. This chain's CDR3 is CASSEALRGGYEQYF. The CDR3 DNA reads as TGTGCCAGCAGTGAAGCTTTGAGAGGGGGCTACGAGCAGTACTTC.

This sequence joins TRBV6-5 and TRBJ2-7; the D gene is possibly TRBD1 (6 bases). Trimming removed 6 bases from V and 3 bases from J, with 9 bases in between. This CDR3 comprises 12 residues. Germline V gene data show CDR1 as MNHEY and CDR2 as SVGAGI. Here the CDR3 reads CASRNRVYEQYF. DNA of the CDR3: TGTGCCAGCAGAAACAGGGTCTACGAGCAGTACTTC.

The genes are TRBV18 and TRBJ1-3, with D possibly being TRBD1 (6 bases). CDR1 is KGHSH, CDR2 LQKENI, per germline. V was pared by 3 bases and J by 2 bases, with 14 bases between. This CDR3 is built from 16 residues. The CDR3 is CASSPLGAIAGNTIYF. Written as DNA, the CDR3 is TGTGCCAGCTCACCCTTGGGGGCCATCGCTGGAAACACCATATATTTT.

The chain employs TRBV28 and TRBJ2-7, with TRBD2 matching 11 bases. With V trimmed by 1 base and J by 7 bases, 6 bases remained unmatched. Germline CDR1 MDHEN, CDR2 SYDVKM. The CDR3 contains 15 residues. The CDR3 bases are TGTGCCAGCAGTTTATTAGCGGGGGGGCCTGGAGAGCAGTACTTC. Protein sequence: CASSLLAGGPGEQYF.

The chain joins TRBV9 to TRBJ2-2; D not certain. V was clipped by 0 bases and J by 8 bases, with 26 bases between them. This CDR3 has 19 residues. Per the germline V gene, CDR1 is SGDLS and CDR2 is YYNGEE. The CDR3 loop is CASSVARVASWVKRGELFF. The CDR3 region has the DNA TGTGCCAGCAGCGTAGCTCGGGTTGCTAGTTGGGTGAAGAGGGGGGAGCTGTTTTTT.

In DNA form, the CDR3 reads TGTGCCAGCAGCTCAGACGCGGGGAACACTGAAGCTTTCTTT. Amino acid sequence: CASSSDAGNTEAFF. The genes are TRBV7-6 and TRBJ1-1; no clear D gene. CDR3 length: 14 amino acids. With 4 bases removed from V and 1 base from J, the gap between germline ends came to 10 bases. CDR1 SGHVS and CDR2 FNYEAQ come from the germline V gene.

This clone was found a few times. The chain links TRBV28 to TRBJ2-7; 11 bases map to TRBD2. J gave up 6 bases and V 6 bases, and 4 bases lay outside the gene matches. The CDR3 is made up of 13 amino acids. Germline V gene data show CDR1 as MDHEN and CDR2 as SYDVKM. Here the CDR3 reads CASSSSGRPEQYF. CDR3 DNA: TGTGCCAGCAGCTCTAGCGGGAGGCCCGAGCAGTACTTC.

The J gene is TRBJ1-1, the V gene TRBV5-4, with TRBD1 matching over 9 bases. There are 14 residues in the CDR3. V lost 4 bases and J lost 1; bases outside the gene matches: 2. Germline CDR1 reads SGHNT; CDR2 reads YYREEE (reference sequence). The CDR3 here is CASSGGQGNTEAFF. Here the CDR3 DNA reads TGTGCCAGCAGCGGGGGACAGGGGAACACTGAAGCTTTCTTT.